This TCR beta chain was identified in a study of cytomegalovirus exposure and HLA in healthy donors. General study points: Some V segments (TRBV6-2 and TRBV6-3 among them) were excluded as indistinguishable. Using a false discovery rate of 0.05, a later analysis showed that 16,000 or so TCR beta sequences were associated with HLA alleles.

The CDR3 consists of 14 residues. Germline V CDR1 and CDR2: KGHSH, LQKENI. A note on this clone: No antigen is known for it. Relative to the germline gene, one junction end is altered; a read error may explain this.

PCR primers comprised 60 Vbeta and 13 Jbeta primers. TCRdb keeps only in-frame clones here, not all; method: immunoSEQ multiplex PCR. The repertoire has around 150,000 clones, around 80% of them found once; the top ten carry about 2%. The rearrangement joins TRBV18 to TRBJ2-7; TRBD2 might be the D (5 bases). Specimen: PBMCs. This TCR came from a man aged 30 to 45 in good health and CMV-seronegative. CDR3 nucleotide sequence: TGTGCCAGCTCCCCACCGGGGATCCGGGGTGAGCAGTACTTC. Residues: CASSPPGIRGEQYF.